The clone carrying this TCR beta chain came up a few times. Its antigen is not identified. Here immunoSEQ multiplex PCR was the method, and the copy in TCRdb shows in-frame clones only, minus some. Of a few thousand clones listed, 25% to 30% are singletons. This CDR3 has 15 residues. V was clipped by 5 bases and J by 5 bases; unmatched bases: 9. Germline loops: CDR1 MNHGY, CDR2 SAAAGT. These data belong to a study of T cells in localized non-small cell lung cancer. Overall study findings and caveats: Across samples, adjacent lung featured a median approximately 60 of the top 100 tumor clones.

This sequence joins TRBV6-8 and TRBJ2-7; 10 bases are shared with TRBD1. The source is a man aged 40-75 years with stage II squamous cell lung carcinoma. The sample was normal lung tissue next to the tumor, taken before any cancer treatment. The CDR3 sequence is CASSLSGTGVNEQYF. Written as DNA, the CDR3 is TGTGCCAGCAGTCTATCCGGGACAGGGGTCAACGAGCAGTACTTC.